This T cell receptor (beta chain) was recorded in a study of T cell repertoires in cytomegalovirus infection. Background on the study: HLA-B-restricted CMV epitopes that are well studied were used alongside recently identified HLA-C-restricted ones.

MiXCR, applied by TCRdb to the reads, yields one record per CDR3 protein. The sample lists 750,000 to 900,000 distinct CDR3 sequences; just under 30% were seen once. There are a few counts of this clonotype. Its antigen is as yet unknown. Study-level findings and limits: It was HLA-C-restricted CMV-specific TCR beta clonotypes that dominated the response ex vivo.

The CDR3 sequence is 11 residues long. CDR1 and CDR2 from the germline V gene are SEHNR and FQNEAQ (reference sequence). V lost 8 bases and J 3 bases, leaving 8 bases between the germline ends. The rearrangement uses TRBV7-9 and TRBJ2-7; D unresolved. The sequence was collected from a human donor in good health (CMV status not recorded). Some clones in this sample may be carry-over from other donors' samples. The sample here was cultured CD8+ T cells from PBMCs, taken from culture after CMV antigen stimulation. The CDR3 nucleotides read TGTGCCAGCGGTTCCGGCTACGAGCAGTACTTC. Translation gives CASGSGYEQYF.